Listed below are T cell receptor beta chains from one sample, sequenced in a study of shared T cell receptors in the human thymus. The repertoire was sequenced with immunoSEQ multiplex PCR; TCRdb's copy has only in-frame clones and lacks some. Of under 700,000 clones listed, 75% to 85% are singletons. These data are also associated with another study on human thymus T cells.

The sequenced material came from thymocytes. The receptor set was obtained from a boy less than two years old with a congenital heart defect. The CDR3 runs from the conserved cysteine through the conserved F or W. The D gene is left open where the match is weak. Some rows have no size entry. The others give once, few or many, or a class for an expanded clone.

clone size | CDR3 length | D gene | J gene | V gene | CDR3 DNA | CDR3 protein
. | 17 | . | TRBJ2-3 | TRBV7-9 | TGTGCCAGCAGCTTAGAACGAGGCGGCTCTTCCACAGATACGCAGTATTTT | CASSLERGGSSTDTQYF
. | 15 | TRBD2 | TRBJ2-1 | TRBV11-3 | TGTGCCAGCAGCTTAGGGCTAGCGGGAGGCAATGAGCAGTTCTTC | CASSLGLAGGNEQFF
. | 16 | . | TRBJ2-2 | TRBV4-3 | TGCGCCAGCAGCCAAGCTGACGGGAGTTCCCCCGGGGAGCTGTTTTTT | CASSQADGSSPGELFF
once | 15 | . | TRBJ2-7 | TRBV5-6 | TGTGCCAGCAGCTTGACGGCGGGGTCCCCCTTGGAGCAGTACTTC | CASSLTAGSPLEQYF
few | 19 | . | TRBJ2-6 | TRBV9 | TGTGCCAGCAGCGTAGCTAAACCCGGGGACACCTCTGGGGCCAACGTCCTGACTTTC | CASSVAKPGDTSGANVLTF
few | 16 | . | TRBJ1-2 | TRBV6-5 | TGTGCCAGCAGTTACTCCTCACGAGAGGCTAACTATGGCTACACCTTC | CASSYSSREANYGYTF
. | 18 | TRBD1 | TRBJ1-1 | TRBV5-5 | TGTGCCAGCAGCTTGGCCCCGGGACAGAGAGACATGAACACTGAAGCTTTCTTT | CASSLAPGQRDMNTEAFF
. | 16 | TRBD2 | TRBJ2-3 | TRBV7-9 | TGTGCCAGCAGCCCCACCGGGGCGGGAGTGACAGATACGCAGTATTTT | CASSPTGAGVTDTQYF
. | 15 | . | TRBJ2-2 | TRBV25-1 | TGTGCCAGCAGTGAATTCGTTGGCGGAACCGGGGAGCTGTTTTTT | CASSEFVGGTGELFF
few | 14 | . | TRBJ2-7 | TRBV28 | TGTGCCAGCAGTTCCGACACCCCCCCCTACGAGCAGTACTTC | CASSSDTPPYEQYF
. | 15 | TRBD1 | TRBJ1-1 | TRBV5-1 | TGCGCCAGCAGCTTGGCGGGACAGATGAACACTGAAGCTTTCTTT | CASSLAGQMNTEAFF
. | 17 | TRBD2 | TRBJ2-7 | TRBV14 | TGTGCCAGCAGCCAAGGGAGAACGGGACTACCATCCTACGAGCAGTACTTC | CASSQGRTGLPSYEQYF
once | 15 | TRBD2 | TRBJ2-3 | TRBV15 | TGTGCCACCAGCACCCCAGCGGGAGAGACAGATACGCAGTATTTT | CATSTPAGETDTQYF
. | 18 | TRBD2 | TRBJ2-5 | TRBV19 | TGTGCCAGTAGTATCCTGGCTAGCGGGAGGGACATGTTGGAGACCCAGTACTTC | CASSILASGRDMLETQYF
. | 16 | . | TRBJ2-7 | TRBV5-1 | TGCGCCAGCAGCTTGACAGGTGGACCGAGCTCCTACGAGCAGTACTTC | CASSLTGGPSSYEQYF
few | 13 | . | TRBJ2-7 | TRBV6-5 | TGTGCCAGCAGGGGCACTAGATCCTACGAGCAGTACTTC | CASRGTRSYEQYF
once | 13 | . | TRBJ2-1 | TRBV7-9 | TGTGCCAGCAGCCCCGGGACAAACAATGAGCAGTTCTTC | CASSPGTNNEQFF
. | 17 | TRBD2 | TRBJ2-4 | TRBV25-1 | TGTGCCAGCAGTGAAGGGGGAGGGACTTTAGCCAAAAACATTCAGTACTTC | CASSEGGGTLAKNIQYF
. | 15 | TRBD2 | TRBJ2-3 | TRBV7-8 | TGTGCCAGCAGCTTCCCGGGACTAGGGGGAGATACGCAGTATTTT | CASSFPGLGGDTQYF
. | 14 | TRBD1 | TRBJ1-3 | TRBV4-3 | TGCGCCAGCAGCCAGACAGGGGCGGGAAACACCATATATTTT | CASSQTGAGNTIYF
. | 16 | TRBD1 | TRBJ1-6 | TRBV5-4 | TGTGCCAGCAGCGCCGGAGACAGGGGGCAGGAGTCACCCCTCCACTTT | CASSAGDRGQESPLHF
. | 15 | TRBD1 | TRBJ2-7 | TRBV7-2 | TGTGCCAGCAGCGCCCCGGGACAGGTCCCCTACGAGCAGTACTTC | CASSAPGQVPYEQYF
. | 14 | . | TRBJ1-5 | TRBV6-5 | TGTGCCAGCAGTTACTCGATTTGGGGCCGGCCCCAGCATTTT | CASSYSIWGRPQHF
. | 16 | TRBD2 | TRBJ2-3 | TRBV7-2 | TGTGCCAGCAGCTTAGGTGCGGGAGACGGGGGGGATACGCAGTATTTT | CASSLGAGDGGDTQYF
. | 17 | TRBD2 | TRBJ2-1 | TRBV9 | TGTGCCAGCAGCGCCGCTTACGGACTAGTCGGGGGTGTTGAGCAGTTCTTC | CASSAAYGLVGGVEQFF
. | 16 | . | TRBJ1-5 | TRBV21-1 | TGTGCCAGCAGCATCGAACGGGGTTATAGCAATCAGCCCCAGCATTTT | CASSIERGYSNQPQHF
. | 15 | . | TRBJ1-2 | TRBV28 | TGTGCCAGCAGCCCAGAGGGACACCCTAACTATGGCTACACCTTC | CASSPEGHPNYGYTF